The clone carrying this T cell receptor (beta chain) appeared once. Its antigen remains unknown. These data belong to a study of cytomegalovirus exposure and HLA in healthy donors. Findings of the study overall: Altogether, about 160 TCR beta chains were recorded as cytomegalovirus-associated. Three of the chains that were CMV-associated were confirmed in vitro to be specific for CMV antigens. Reported results showed that the classifier diagnosed cytomegalovirus status with high specificity and sensitivity.

Some clones are missing from TCRdb's copy, which holds only in-frame ones; the method was immunoSEQ multiplex PCR. The sample lists about 140,000 clones; around nine tenths were seen once. The CDR3 spans 18 residues. The ends lost 5 bases at V and 0 bases at J; junction bases unmatched: 10. From germline, CDR1 is LNHDA and CDR2 SQIVND (reference sequence). The sequence derives from a man aged 18 to 30 in good health and CMV-seropositive. The specimen sequenced was PBMCs. The chain has TRBV19 and TRBJ1-4, with TRBD1 matching 9 bases. CDR3 region: CASSYRGLMASTNEKLFF. DNA of the CDR3: TGTGCCAGTAGTTACAGGGGGCTAATGGCTTCAACTAATGAAAAACTGTTTTTT.